The rows below give T cell receptor beta chains drawn from one sample of a study of neoadjuvant anti-PD-1 for oral cavity cancer. Only in-frame clones appear in the TCRdb table, and some are missing; sequencing was by immunoSEQ multiplex PCR. Among 75,000 to 100,000 clones listed, less than 85% were seen once. Specimen: PBMCs, collected before nivolumab (anti-PD-1) treatment. The receptors here all came from a person between 40 and 79 years old with oral cavity squamous cell carcinoma. Each CDR3 is given with its conserved first and last residue. A D gene is named only where the DNA matches it firmly.

CDR3,DNA,V,D,J
CASSSTPQGPTDTQYF,TGTGCCAGCAGTTCGACACCACAGGGGCCCACAGATACGCAGTATTTT,TRBV27,TRBD1,TRBJ2-3
CASSQDRVQETQYF,TGTGCCAGCAGCCAAGACAGGGTTCAAGAGACCCAGTACTTC,TRBV4-2,.,TRBJ2-5
CASSRGPLYEQYF,TGTGCCAGCAGCCGCGGACCCCTCTACGAGCAGTACTTC,TRBV7-9,.,TRBJ2-7
CASSVAGISGELFF,TGTGCCAGCAGCGTAGCGGGGATCTCCGGGGAGCTGTTTTTT,TRBV9,.,TRBJ2-2
CASSARYAGELFF,TGTGCCAGCAGCGCCCGATACGCCGGGGAGCTGTTTTTT,TRBV7-9,.,TRBJ2-2
CSVPTRELNYGYTF,TGCAGCGTTCCTACACGGGAATTAAACTATGGCTACACCTTC,TRBV29-1,.,TRBJ1-2
CASRDIRLGLYYEQYF,TGTGCCAGCAGAGATATACGACTGGGATTATACTACGAGCAGTACTTC,TRBV11-2,.,TRBJ2-7
CASSRGGQGGGTEAFF,TGCGCCAGCAGCCGAGGGGGACAGGGAGGAGGCACTGAAGCTTTCTTT,TRBV5-1,TRBD1,TRBJ1-1
CAWSGPTDEQYF,TGTGCCTGGAGTGGTCCCACCGACGAGCAGTACTTC,TRBV30,.,TRBJ2-7
CASSLYGPSTEGYTF,TGTGCCAGCAGTCTTTATGGGCCTTCAACCGAAGGCTACACCTTC,TRBV6-5,.,TRBJ1-2
CASSESNSNQPQHF,TGCGCCAGCAGTGAATCGAATAGCAATCAGCCCCAGCATTTT,TRBV10-2,.,TRBJ1-5